This T cell receptor beta chain comes out of a study of control samples from healthy donors and cancer patients. The repertoire was sequenced with immunoSEQ multiplex PCR; TCRdb's copy has only in-frame clones and lacks some. Of under 110,000 clones listed, around nine tenths were seen once; the top ten hold about 7.8%. With 0 bases removed from V and 8 bases from J, the gap between germline ends came to 17 bases. Germline V gene lookup returns CDR1 SGHDT and CDR2 YYEEEE. The CDR3 is 15 amino acids. The chain has TRBV5-6 and TRBJ1-1; weak D call: TRBD1 (6 bases). Sequencing used blood. This receptor was taken from a man aged 30 to 45 in good health. The CDR3 DNA sequence: TGTGCCAGCAGCTTGGGCCCCGTGGGGGCCGGCGAAGCTTTCTTT. The encoded protein is CASSLGPVGAGEAFF.